The sequence of this TCR beta chain was determined in a study of T-cell reconstitution after alpha-beta-depleted transplantation in children. General observations from the study: Newly made T cells mostly supplied T-cell counts and diversity one year after transplant. As was reported, about two months after transplant, alpha-beta T cells came from several hundred expanded graft clones. Some patients' high day-60 TCRbeta diversity was traced to surviving recipient T cells and thymic progenitors.

To note about this clonotype: Its cognate antigen is unknown.

With 6 bases removed from V and 2 bases from J, the gap between germline ends came to 12 bases. Germline V gene sequence: CDR1 PRHDT, CDR2 FYEKMQ (reference sequence). The CDR3 is 14 residues long. Researchers prepared the TCRbeta library using unique molecular identifiers, the study reports. A single record per CDR3 protein comes from TCRdb applying MiXCR to the PCR reads. Among fewer than 1 million distinct CDR3 sequences, 15% to 20% were seen once, and the ten largest hold roughly 5%. Sequencing used PBMCs, mostly from graft donor cells, obtained 360 days after TCRalphabeta/CD19-depleted stem cell transplant. The chain uses TRBV13 and TRBJ2-3, with a weak D call TRBD2 (6 bases). The receptor's source is a male patient between 10 and 17 years old who had a stem cell transplant for acute lymphoblastic leukemia, so the T cells may come from the graft donor. As DNA, the CDR3 is TGTGCCAGCAGGGACTACTCTGACACAGATACGCAGTATTTT. Residues: CASRDYSDTDTQYF.